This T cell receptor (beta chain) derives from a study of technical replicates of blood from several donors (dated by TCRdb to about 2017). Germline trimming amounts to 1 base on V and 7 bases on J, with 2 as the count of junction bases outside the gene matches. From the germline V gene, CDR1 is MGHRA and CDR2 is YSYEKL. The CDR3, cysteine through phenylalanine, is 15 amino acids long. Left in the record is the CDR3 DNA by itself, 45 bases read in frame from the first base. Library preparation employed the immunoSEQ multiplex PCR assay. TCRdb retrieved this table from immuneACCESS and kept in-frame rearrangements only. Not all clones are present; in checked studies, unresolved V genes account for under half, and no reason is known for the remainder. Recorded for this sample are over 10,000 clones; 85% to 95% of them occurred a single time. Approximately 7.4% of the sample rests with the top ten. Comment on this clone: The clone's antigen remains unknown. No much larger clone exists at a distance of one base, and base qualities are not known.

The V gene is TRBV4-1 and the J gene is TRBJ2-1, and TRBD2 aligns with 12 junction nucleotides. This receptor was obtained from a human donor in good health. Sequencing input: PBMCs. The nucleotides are TGCGCCAGCAGCCAAGGACTAGCGGGAGCGAATGAGCAGTTCTTC. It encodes CASSQGLAGANEQFF.